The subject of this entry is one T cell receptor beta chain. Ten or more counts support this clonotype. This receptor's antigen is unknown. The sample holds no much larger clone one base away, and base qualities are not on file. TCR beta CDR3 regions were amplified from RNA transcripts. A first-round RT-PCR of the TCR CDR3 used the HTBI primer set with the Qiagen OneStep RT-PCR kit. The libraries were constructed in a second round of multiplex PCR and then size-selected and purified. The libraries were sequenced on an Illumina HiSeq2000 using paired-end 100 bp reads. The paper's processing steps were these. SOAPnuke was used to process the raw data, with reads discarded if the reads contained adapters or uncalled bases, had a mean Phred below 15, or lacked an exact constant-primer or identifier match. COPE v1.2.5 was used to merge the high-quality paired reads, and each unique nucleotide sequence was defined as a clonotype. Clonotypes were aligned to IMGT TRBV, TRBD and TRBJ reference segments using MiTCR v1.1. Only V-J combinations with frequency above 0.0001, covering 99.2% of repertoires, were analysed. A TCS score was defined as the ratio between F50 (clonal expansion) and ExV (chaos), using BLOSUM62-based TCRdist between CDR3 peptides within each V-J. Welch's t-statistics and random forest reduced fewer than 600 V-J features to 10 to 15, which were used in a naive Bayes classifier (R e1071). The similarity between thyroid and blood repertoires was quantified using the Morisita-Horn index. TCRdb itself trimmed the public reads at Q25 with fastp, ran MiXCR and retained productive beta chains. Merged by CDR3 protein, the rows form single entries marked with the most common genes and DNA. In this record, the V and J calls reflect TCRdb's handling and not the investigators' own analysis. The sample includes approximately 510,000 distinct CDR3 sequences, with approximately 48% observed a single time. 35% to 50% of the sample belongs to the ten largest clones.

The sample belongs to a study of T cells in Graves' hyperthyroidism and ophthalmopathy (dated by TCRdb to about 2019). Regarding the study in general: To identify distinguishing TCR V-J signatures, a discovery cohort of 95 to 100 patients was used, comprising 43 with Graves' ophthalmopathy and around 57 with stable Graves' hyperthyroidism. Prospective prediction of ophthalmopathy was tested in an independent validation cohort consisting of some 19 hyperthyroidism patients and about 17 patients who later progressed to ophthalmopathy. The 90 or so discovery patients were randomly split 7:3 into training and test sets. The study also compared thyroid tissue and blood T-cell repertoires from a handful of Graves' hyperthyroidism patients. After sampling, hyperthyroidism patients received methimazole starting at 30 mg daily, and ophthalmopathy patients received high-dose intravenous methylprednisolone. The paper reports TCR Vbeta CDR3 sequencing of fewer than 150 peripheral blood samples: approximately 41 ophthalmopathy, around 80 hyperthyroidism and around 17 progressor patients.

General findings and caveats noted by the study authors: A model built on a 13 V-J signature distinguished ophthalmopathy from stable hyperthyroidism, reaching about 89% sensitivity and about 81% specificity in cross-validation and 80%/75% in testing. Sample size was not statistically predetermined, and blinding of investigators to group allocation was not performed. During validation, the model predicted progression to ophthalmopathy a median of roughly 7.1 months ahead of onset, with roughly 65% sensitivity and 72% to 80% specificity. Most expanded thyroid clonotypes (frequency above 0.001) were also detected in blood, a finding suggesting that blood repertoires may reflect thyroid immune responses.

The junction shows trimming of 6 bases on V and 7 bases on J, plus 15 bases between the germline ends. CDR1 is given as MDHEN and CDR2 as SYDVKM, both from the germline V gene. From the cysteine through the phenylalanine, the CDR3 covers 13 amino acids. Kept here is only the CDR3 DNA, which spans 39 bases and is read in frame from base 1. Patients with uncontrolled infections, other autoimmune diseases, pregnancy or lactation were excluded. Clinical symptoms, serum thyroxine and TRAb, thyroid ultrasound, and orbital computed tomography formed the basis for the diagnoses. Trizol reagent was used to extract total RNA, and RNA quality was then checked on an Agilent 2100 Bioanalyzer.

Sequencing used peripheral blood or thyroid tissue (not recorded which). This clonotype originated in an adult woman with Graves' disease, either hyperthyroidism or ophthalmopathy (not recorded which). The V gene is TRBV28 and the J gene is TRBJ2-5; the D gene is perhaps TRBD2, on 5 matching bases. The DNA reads TGTGCCAGCAGGGCTGGGTCTCGGGGGACCCAGTACTTC. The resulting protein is CASRAGSRGTQYF.